The sequence of this T cell receptor (beta chain) was determined in a study of shared clonotypes between healthy human individuals (dated by TCRdb to the early 2020s). Background on the whole study: Two women and three men aged 18 to 49 years were included in the cohort. Per donor, three plates each were used for CD4 naive and CD4 memory, two for CD8 naive, and one for CD8 memory. To increase sequencing depth and limit assay-specific biases, TCR repertoire library preparation and sequencing were carried out by different laboratories using diverse techniques. Each donor's leukapheresis produced roughly between roughly 0.85 and 10 billion PBMCs. To estimate repertoire size and how much clonotype sharing occurs between individuals, the study deeply sequenced the blood TCR repertoires of several healthy adults. General findings and caveats noted by the study authors: Naive subsets generally had larger estimated clonotype richness than memory subsets did. Even with the large sequencing depth, rarefaction of the sorted-subset datasets indicated that sequencing was incomplete. Because the study included a small number of donors, the genetic and exposure-history diversity represented was limited. Clonotypes shared by all four sorted-subset donors showed higher generation probabilities than non-shared clonotypes. Sampling was limited to blood, and TCR repertoires in tissue likely differ from TCR repertoires in blood. Based on pairwise subsampling, the degree of clonotype sharing among donors was expected to be affected by sequencing depth. Sharing across a few donors was observed for roughly 5% of naive CD4, 3% to 4% of naive CD8, roughly 2.3% of memory CD4, and less than 0.45% of memory CD8 clonotypes.

The germline V gene sets CDR1 to SGHVS and CDR2 to FNYEAQ. From its cysteine to its phenylalanine, the CDR3 spans 16 amino acids. The DNA shown is the 48-base CDR3, in frame from base 1. For this chain, trimming is 4 bases at the V end and 2 bases at the J end, and the number of junction bases without a gene match is 6. On this clone: Its antigen target is currently unknown. Nothing much larger sits one base from this clone, and base qualities are not available.

Using the deep immunoSEQ assay, TCR CDR3 regions were amplified from genomic DNA by multiplex PCR. Extracted genomic DNA from each cell subset was distributed evenly across all wells of several immunoSEQ 96-well plates, and each plate was treated as a replicate. Each replicate PCR for sorted subsets received around 200 ng genomic DNA, equal to tens of thousands of T cell genomes. Purified libraries were quantified with a Qubit 3.0 fluorometer, sized on a Bioanalyzer 2100, and re-quantified with the KAPA Library Quantification kit. Every immunoSEQ 96-well plate was sequenced on a separate single-read 150-cycle Illumina NextSeq 550 flow cell. The authors processed their data as follows. Because only junctional sequences without quality scores were contained in the immunoSEQ output, filtering matching that applied to full-length reads could not be performed. Sequences were annotated with PyIR, a Python wrapper for IgBLAST v1.9, using IMGT germline references to assign V/J genes and CDR3. Any read was removed if the V/J assignment was weak (E-value above 1e-6), the CDR3 was missing, or the read contained stop codons, out-of-frame junctions, or ambiguous translated residues. V3J clonotypes were defined as sequences sharing the same inferred V gene, J gene, and CDR3 amino acid sequence. To compute the percentage overlap between repertoires, the number of shared unique clonotypes was divided by the size of the smaller repertoire. RTK rarefaction, the Chao1 estimator, and Recon v2.1 estimates of unobserved clonotypes were used to assess repertoire richness. For all TCRbeta clonotypes obtained by the gDNA method from several donors, generation probabilities were computed with OLGA. TCRdb carries this immuneACCESS record with in-frame sequences only. Its versions omit some clonotypes, under half of them owing to an unresolved V gene in the studies checked, with the rest unexplained. The V and J calls and clone size are taken from that table; D and trimming were inferred from the DNA. The sample records 550,000 to 750,000 clones, less than 97% of which are singletons. 0.1% to 0.11% of the sample is held by the ten biggest clonotypes.

CD8 naive samples were obtained by positive selection for CCR7 among CD45RO-negative cells, yielding a CD45RA+CCR7+ population from which TemRA cells were excluded. The donors were healthy, HIV-negative adults with no recently reported acute infections or vaccinations. All donors were Caucasian adults living in Nashville, Tennessee, USA. Blood was obtained by leukapheresis, after which PBMCs were separated by Ficoll-Histopaque density gradient centrifugation and cryopreserved in liquid nitrogen vapor phase. Purity and quantity of every magnetically sorted T cell population were checked by analytical flow cytometry. Each sorted fraction had its genomic DNA isolated and then quantified by UV absorbance on a Nanodrop 2000c.

The rearrangement combines TRBV7-6 with TRBJ2-4, with 9 bases in between that match TRBD2. This receptor was obtained from a woman in her 30s in good health. Sequenced sample: naive CD8+ T cells sorted from blood. Taken with the paper, the label for cell subset or site translates to: CD45RA+CCR7+. The DNA reads as follows: TGTGCCAGCAGCTCCGAAGCGGGAGGACCCAAAAACATTCAGTACTTC. It is translated as CASSSEAGGPKNIQYF.